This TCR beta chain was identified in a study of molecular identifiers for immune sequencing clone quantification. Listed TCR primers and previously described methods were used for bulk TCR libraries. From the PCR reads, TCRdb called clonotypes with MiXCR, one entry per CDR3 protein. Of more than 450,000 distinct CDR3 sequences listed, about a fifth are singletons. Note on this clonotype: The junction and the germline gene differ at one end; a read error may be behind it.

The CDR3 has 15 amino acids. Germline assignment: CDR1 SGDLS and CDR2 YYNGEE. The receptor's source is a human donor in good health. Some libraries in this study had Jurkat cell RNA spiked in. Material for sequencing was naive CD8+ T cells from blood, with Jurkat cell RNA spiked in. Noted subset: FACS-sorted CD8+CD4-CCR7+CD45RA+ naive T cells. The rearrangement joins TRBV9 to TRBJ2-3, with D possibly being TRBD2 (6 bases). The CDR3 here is CASGVDGRWTDTQYF. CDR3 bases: TGTGCCAGCGGCGTAGACGGGAGATGGACAGATACGCAGTATTTT.